This T cell receptor beta chain was retrieved from a study of CD8 T cells in Susac syndrome (dated by TCRdb to between 2018 and 2021). Notes on the research overall: Repertoire sequencing was used to test whether CD8+ T cell activation and differentiation in Susac syndrome was antigen driven.

Study-level results and caveats: The number of individuals in the TCR sequencing and HLA analysis was recognized as being relatively small.

For this clonotype: What this receptor recognizes is not known. The record has no base qualities; no much larger clone is one base away.

RNA was extracted using the RNeasy kit, and about 0.5 to 1 microgram was reverse transcribed with random hexamers. The immunoSEQ multiplex PCR assay, covering 54 Vbeta and 13 Jbeta segments, was used to amplify TCR beta CDR3 regions. PCR amplification bias was corrected by using a synthetic template baseline for primer optimization and computational correction. In the authors' own workflow: Reads were annotated to V, D and J genes per IMGT and analyzed with immunoSEQ Analyzer, keeping only productive sequences. Clonality was calculated as one minus the Shannon entropy normalized by log2 of the number of productive unique sequences. For each patient and control, public and private clones were evaluated within the 100 most prevalent clones. A clone was defined as Susac-specific if it was absent from the healthy and MS cohorts, from over 1,000 published viral clones and from other ImmuneACCESS disease sequences. TCRdb ran its own pipeline on the public reads, namely fastp trimming at Q25 and MiXCR clone calling, and kept in-frame beta chains. Each entry is one CDR3 protein sequence, shown with its most common DNA and genes. The V and J calls come from TCRdb's annotation, not from the publication. In all, the sample holds more than 200,000 distinct CDR3 sequences, and 90% to 95% of those were seen once. The top ten clonotypes cover 0.06% to 0.08% of the sample.

Peripheral blood CD8+ and CD4+ T cells from healthy donors, Susac syndrome patients and multiple sclerosis patients were profiled by high-throughput TCR beta sequencing. Multiple sclerosis controls were treatment-naive patients with stable or active relapsing-remitting disease fulfilling revised McDonald criteria. Bulk CD8+ and CD4+ T cells were purified magnetically by negative isolation, whereas CD8+ TEMRA cells were enriched by FACS. Blood was collected in EDTA tubes and processed within 24 hours, with PBMCs isolated through density gradient centrifugation. PBMCs destined for TCR sequencing were cryopreserved in liquid nitrogen and later thawed in a 37 °C water bath. Purity of sorted or isolated CD4+, CD8+ and CD8+ TEMRA cells was at least 90%. The sample consisted of CD4+ T cells from PBMCs. The sequence was collected from a human donor with multiple sclerosis.

The CDR3 protein sequence reads: CASSSFVSWSGKFNGDIQYF. The DNA is as follows: TGTGCCAGCAGTTCTTTCGTATCGTGGTCCGGAAAATTTAATGGTGACATTCAGTACTTC. The V gene is TRBV12-3 or TRBV12-4 and the J gene is TRBJ2-4; no D segment can be confidently identified. From its cysteine to its phenylalanine, the CDR3 spans 20 amino acids. This entry keeps only the CDR3 DNA: 60 bases, framed from base 1. A distance of 33 bases separates the germline ends of V and J, which lose 4 bases and 8 bases respectively.